The 26 T cell receptor beta chains presented below share a single source sample, sequenced in a study of cytomegalovirus exposure and HLA in healthy donors. Some clones are missing from TCRdb's copy, which holds only in-frame ones; the method was immunoSEQ multiplex PCR. The sample includes a few hundred thousand clones, under 95% seen only once; the top ten take 0.8% to 1.2%. Sequencing was carried out using PBMCs. These receptors all come from a woman aged 18-35 years in good health and CMV-seronegative.

This clone was picked up one time. V gene TRBV28 combines with J gene TRBJ2-2, with TRBD2 matching over 7 bases. V gave up 11 bases and J gave up 4 bases; unmatched junction bases: 10. The CDR3 runs to 14 residues. CDR1 and CDR2 from the germline V gene are MDHEN and SYDVKM. DNA for the CDR3: TGTGCCCACCGAGAGCGGGAAGTCACCGGGGAGCTGTTTTTT. Protein sequence: CAHREREVTGELFF.

In this sample, this clone turned up a few times. The V gene is TRBV4-1, the J gene TRBJ2-1, with D possibly TRBD2 on 6 matching bases. Germline assignment: CDR1 MGHRA and CDR2 YSYEKL. This CDR3 spans 17 amino acids. Trimming took 0 bases from V and 2 from J, leaving 14 bases between them. The CDR3 sequence: CASSQDRGRGTYNEQFF. In nucleotides, the CDR3 is TGCGCCAGCAGCCAAGATCGTGGCCGGGGGACCTACAATGAGCAGTTCTTC.

The chain combines TRBV5-1 with TRBJ2-5, with 8 bases identical to TRBD2. The CDR3 loop spans 14 amino acids. The V gene end was trimmed by 4 bases and the J gene end by 5 bases; junction bases not matched to a gene: 7. Per germline, CDR1 SGHRS and CDR2 YFSETQ. The CDR3 sequence is CASSLREGWETQYF. The CDR3 DNA reads as TGCGCCAGCAGCCTTCGGGAGGGCTGGGAGACCCAGTACTTC.

The rearrangement joins TRBV5-1 to TRBJ1-2; 10 bases are a match to TRBD1. Germline values: CDR1 SGHRS, CDR2 YFSETQ. The junction had 20 bases not matched to a gene; V was cut back by 7 bases and J by 8 bases. This CDR3 comprises 17 residues. CDR3 coding DNA: TGCGCCAGCGCCCCGATCGGGACAGGGGACTTCACGAGCGGCTACACCTTC. This codes for CASAPIGTGDFTSGYTF.

The V call is TRBV5-4, the J call TRBJ1-1; D uncertain. Germline V CDR1 and CDR2: SGHNT, YYREEE (reference sequence). The ends were cut back, 4 bases at V and 4 bases at J, with 8 bases in the middle. This CDR3 spans 12 amino acids. The CDR3 loop reads CASSPRGTEAFF. CDR3 DNA: TGTGCCAGCAGCCCCCGGGGCACTGAAGCTTTCTTT.

This clone has a handful of counts. The J gene is TRBJ2-7, the V gene TRBV30; no definite D call. There are 13 residues in the CDR3. The germline V gene encodes CDR1 GTSNPN and CDR2 SVGIG (reference sequence). Trimming left V 1 base short and J 4 bases short, with 11 bases between. CDR3 DNA sequence: TGTGCCTGGAGTGGAAACTCCCGGTACGAGCAGTACTTC. Translation gives CAWSGNSRYEQYF.

The chain is built from TRBV15 and TRBJ2-2; D unclear. CDR3 length: 14 residues. V dropped 3 bases and J dropped 5 bases, with 10 bases sitting between them. Germline values: CDR1 LNHNV, CDR2 YYDKDF (reference sequence). CDR3 DNA sequence: TGTGCCACCAGCAGGTTTGACGGGACCGGGGAGCTGTTTTTT. It translates to CATSRFDGTGELFF. Filled out from reference TRBV15 and TRBJ2-2, the complete variable domain reads DAMVIQNPRYQVTQFGKPVTLSCSQTLNHNVMYWYQQKSSQAPKLLFHYYDKDFNNEADTPDNFQSRRPNTSFCFLDIRSPGLGDTAMYLCATSRFDGTGELFFGEGSRLTVL.

This chain connects TRBV19 to TRBJ2-1; 7 bases are a match to TRBD2. Germline-derived CDR1 and CDR2 are LNHDA and SQIVND (reference sequence). The CDR3 sequence is 14 residues long. With V trimmed by 0 bases and J by 6 bases, 2 bases remained unmatched. The CDR3 is CASSIDWEGNEQFF. CDR3 nucleotides: TGTGCCAGTAGTATAGATTGGGAGGGCAATGAGCAGTTCTTC.

The J gene is TRBJ2-7, the V gene TRBV7-3; the match to TRBD2 covers 10 bases. Unmatched junction bases numbered 4, after V lost 1 base and J lost 4 bases. Germline CDR1 and CDR2: SGHTA and FQGTGA. This CDR3 has 15 residues. The CDR3 bases are TGTGCCAGCAGCTTAAATCCTAGCGGGAGTTACGAGCAGTACTTC. Translation gives CASSLNPSGSYEQYF.

The chain recombines TRBV7-7 with TRBJ2-1, with 16 bases identical to TRBD2. Germline CDR1 reads SSHAT; CDR2 reads FNYEAQ (reference sequence). The V and J ends lost 5 bases and 3 bases, in that order; junction bases with no gene match: 10. The CDR3 is 19 amino acids. CDR3 region: CASSPRGGLAGGIYNEQFF. CDR3 coding DNA: TGTGCCAGCAGCCCCCGGGGGGGACTAGCGGGAGGGATCTACAATGAGCAGTTCTTC.

The chain couples TRBV27 to TRBJ1-5, with D unresolved. Germline V gives CDR1 MNHEY, CDR2 SMNVEV (reference sequence). This CDR3 has 12 residues. V was cut by 4 bases and J by 5 bases, with 6 bases left in between. The CDR3 reads CASSSGDQPQHF. The CDR3 bases are TGTGCCAGCAGTTCCGGGGATCAGCCCCAGCATTTT.

This chain joins TRBV6-1 and TRBJ1-3; D not certain. This CDR3 spans 15 amino acids. Deletions cut 6 bases from V and 2 bases from J, with 14 bases between. Germline assignment: CDR1 MNHNS and CDR2 SASEGT. In nucleotides, the CDR3 is TGTGCCAGCAGAACACCCAAGGGAGCTGGAAACACCATATATTTT. It yields the protein CASRTPKGAGNTIYF.

By sample fraction, this clone is medium-sized. This chain uses TRBV6-1 with TRBJ1-4; 9 positions agree with TRBD1. Germline V CDR1 and CDR2: MNHNS, SASEGT. This CDR3 contains 16 residues. V shed 0 bases, J shed 7 bases, and the junction held 6 bases outside the gene matches. Written as DNA, the CDR3 is TGTGCCAGCAGTGAAGCCCCCGGGACAGGGAGTGAAAAACTGTTTTTT. Protein product: CASSEAPGTGSEKLFF.

This clone was detected once. This chain connects TRBV9 to TRBJ2-7, with TRBD2 matching over 11 bases. Trimming at V came to 4 bases and at J to 2 bases, leaving 8 bases not matched to a gene. Germline lookup yields CDR1 SGDLS and CDR2 YYNGEE. The CDR3 spans 16 residues. The CDR3 DNA is TGTGCCAGCAGCACGGGGACTAGCGGAGGGACCTACGAGCAGTACTTC. Amino acid sequence: CASSTGTSGGTYEQYF.

This chain uses TRBV30 with TRBJ1-3, with 7 bases matching TRBD1. The CDR3 length is 13 residues. V gave up 8 bases and J gave up 4 bases; unmatched junction bases: 8. The germline gives CDR1 GTSNPN, CDR2 SVGIG (reference sequence). The CDR3 is CARKGAGGNTIYF. In nucleotides, the CDR3 is TGTGCCCGCAAGGGGGCAGGAGGAAACACCATATATTTT.

This clone was seen a single time. The rearrangement joins TRBV30 to TRBJ2-3; 8 bases agree with TRBD1. The CDR3 extends over 15 amino acids. From germline, CDR1 is GTSNPN and CDR2 SVGIG (reference sequence). V dropped 0 bases and J dropped 1; count of bases not matched to a gene: 3. The CDR3: CAWSVRTGRTDTQYF. CDR3 in DNA: TGTGCCTGGAGTGTACGGACAGGGCGCACAGATACGCAGTATTTT.

V usage is TRBV4-2 and J usage is TRBJ2-7; a weak D match, TRBD2 (5 bases). In germline, CDR1 is LGHNA, CDR2 YNFKEQ. This CDR3 comprises 12 residues. V lost 4 bases and J lost 7, with 11 bases in between. The CDR3 loop is CASSRPQREQYF. In DNA form, the CDR3 reads TGTGCCAGCAGCCGTCCACAGCGGGAGCAGTACTTC.

The chain has TRBV30 and TRBJ2-5; 7 positions agree with TRBD2. The V gene end was trimmed by 0 bases and the J gene end by 2 bases; junction bases not matched to a gene: 6. CDR1 GTSNPN and CDR2 SVGIG come from the germline V gene (reference sequence). The CDR3 spans 15 residues. The DNA of the CDR3 is TGTGCCTGGAGTGTACGGGGGACTACTCAAGAGACCCAGTACTTC. Protein sequence: CAWSVRGTTQETQYF.

The chain combines TRBV5-6 with TRBJ2-7, with TRBD2 identical over 10 bases. Germline values: CDR1 SGHDT, CDR2 YYEEEE. Unmatched junction bases numbered 11, after V lost 4 bases and J lost 4 bases. The CDR3 is 16 amino acids. The CDR3 sequence: CASSDVVGLAAYEQYF. The DNA of the CDR3 is TGTGCCAGCAGCGACGTCGTAGGACTAGCGGCATACGAGCAGTACTTC.

This sequence joins TRBV4-1 and TRBJ2-5; 11 bases are a match to TRBD2. CDR1 MGHRA and CDR2 YSYEKL come from the germline V gene. V lost 1 base, J lost 2 bases, and 6 bases stayed unmatched. The CDR3 has 17 amino acids. CDR3 loop: CASSQASVAGGQETQYF. In DNA form, the CDR3 reads TGCGCCAGCAGCCAAGCGTCGGTAGCGGGAGGGCAAGAGACCCAGTACTTC.

The rearrangement links TRBV6-1 to TRBJ2-1; 9 nucleotides align to TRBD1. Germline V CDR1 and CDR2: MNHNS, SASEGT. The trim removed 5 bases at V and 8 bases at J, leaving 4 bases unmatched. The length of the CDR3 is 13 residues. In nucleotides, the CDR3 is TGTGCCAGCAGTAGGACAGGGGTGGATGAGCAGTTCTTC. It codes for CASSRTGVDEQFF.

This clone was observed once. The chain is built from TRBV6-5 and TRBJ2-2; 8 bases agree with TRBD2. This CDR3 has 16 amino acids. Germline trimming cut 3 bases from V and 8 bases from J; bases unmatched to any gene: 11. Looked up from germline, CDR1 is MNHEY and CDR2 is SVGAGI. The CDR3 DNA is TGTGCCAGCAGTTATGTGCGACTAGCGATTGGGGGGGAGCTGTTTTTT. It yields the protein CASSYVRLAIGGELFF.

The chain couples TRBV7-9 to TRBJ2-1; 10 positions match TRBD2. Germline V CDR1 and CDR2: SEHNR, FQNEAQ (reference sequence). After removal of 3 bases from V and 7 bases from J, the junction contained 6 bases not matched to a gene. The CDR3 runs to 15 residues. CDR3 nucleotide sequence: TGTGCCAGCAGCTTCCTTAGCGGGAGGTCAAATGAGCAGTTCTTC. This sequence encodes CASSFLSGRSNEQFF.

This clone was seen just once. The rearrangement links TRBV7-2 to TRBJ2-7, with 9 bases matching TRBD2. The CDR3 is made up of 16 amino acids. Unmatched junction bases numbered 9, after V lost 1 base and J lost 5 bases. Germline CDR1 reads SGHTA; CDR2 reads FQGNSA. CDR3 residues: CASSLERREGRNEQYF. The CDR3 nucleotides are TGTGCCAGCAGCTTAGAGAGGCGGGAGGGCCGGAACGAGCAGTACTTC.

The chain links TRBV28 to TRBJ1-4; no clear D gene. This CDR3 contains 16 residues. Germline CDR1 is MDHEN and CDR2 is SYDVKM. Trimming pared 7 bases from V and 0 bases from J, leaving 15 bases between. CDR3 nucleotides: TGTGCCAGCACCGATCCCGGGGAAGCAACTAATGAAAAACTGTTTTTT. Translating it yields CASTDPGEATNEKLFF.

The genes are TRBV9 and TRBJ2-3, with D maybe TRBD1 (6 bases). CDR1 is SGDLS and CDR2 is YYNGEE in the germline V gene. Trimming removed 0 bases at V and 7 bases at J, with 18 bases between. This CDR3 contains 16 residues. The CDR3 DNA reads TGTGCCAGCAGCGTAGAACGGGTGACAGGAGCGAATACGCAGTATTTT. Amino acid sequence: CASSVERVTGANTQYF. Full variable domain (missing parts from reference TRBV9 and TRBJ2-3): DSGVTQTPKHLITATGQRVTLRCSPRSGDLSVYWYQQSLDQGLQFLIQYYNGEERAKGNILERFSAQQFPDLHSELNLSSLELGDSALYFCASSVERVTGANTQYFGPGTRLTVL.